This T cell receptor beta chain was documented in a study of siplizumab effects on memory and regulatory T cells. Study results and caveats: In the presence of siplizumab, alloreactive sequences traceable to unstimulated CD4+ memory cells were significantly reduced. The majority of clones, roughly 75-95% of proliferating CD4+ or CD8+ clones, lacked an assignable naive or memory phenotype. The study found naive T cells seemingly more diverse than memory cells and seemingly major alloresponse contributors.

Germline V lookup: CDR1 KGHSH, CDR2 LQKENI. The CDR3 has 14 amino acids. The V end was cut by 0 bases, the J end by 7 bases, with 13 bases between. Points on this clone: Antigen unknown.

Assayed TCR templates numbered about 10^5 for each sample. The assay was immunoSEQ multiplex PCR, and TCRdb's table has in-frame clones only and misses some. Here the sample spans approximately 100,000 clones, roughly 91% being singletons. This sequence originates from a human donor in good health. Input material: non-Treg CD4+ T cells sorted from blood. The chain recombines TRBV18 with TRBJ2-7; possibly TRBD2 for D (6 bases). This CDR3 is CASSPPSRGWEQYF. CDR3 coding DNA: TGTGCCAGCTCACCACCGTCCCGGGGGTGGGAGCAGTACTTC.